This T cell receptor (beta chain) was captured by sequencing in a study of OX40 agonist ivuxolimab in advanced cancers. Clones were sequenced by immunoSEQ multiplex PCR, and TCRdb holds only the in-frame ones, with some missing. The sample consists of fewer than 30,000 clones, roughly 90% of them appearing once. CDR1 WSHSY and CDR2 SAAADI come from the germline V gene. Trimming removed 2 bases at V and 0 bases at J, with 8 bases between. This CDR3 is 15 amino acids long. This receptor was obtained from an adult with an advanced solid tumor such as melanoma, head and neck, liver or kidney cancer. This chain joins TRBV10-2 and TRBJ1-3; D remains ambiguous. The material sequenced was CD4+ or CD8+ T cells sorted from blood, taken in a trial of the OX40 agonist ivuxolimab. CDR3 in amino acids: CASSEQTGSGNTIYF. The CDR3 nucleotides are TGCGCCAGCAGTGAGCAGACCGGCTCTGGAAACACCATATATTTT.